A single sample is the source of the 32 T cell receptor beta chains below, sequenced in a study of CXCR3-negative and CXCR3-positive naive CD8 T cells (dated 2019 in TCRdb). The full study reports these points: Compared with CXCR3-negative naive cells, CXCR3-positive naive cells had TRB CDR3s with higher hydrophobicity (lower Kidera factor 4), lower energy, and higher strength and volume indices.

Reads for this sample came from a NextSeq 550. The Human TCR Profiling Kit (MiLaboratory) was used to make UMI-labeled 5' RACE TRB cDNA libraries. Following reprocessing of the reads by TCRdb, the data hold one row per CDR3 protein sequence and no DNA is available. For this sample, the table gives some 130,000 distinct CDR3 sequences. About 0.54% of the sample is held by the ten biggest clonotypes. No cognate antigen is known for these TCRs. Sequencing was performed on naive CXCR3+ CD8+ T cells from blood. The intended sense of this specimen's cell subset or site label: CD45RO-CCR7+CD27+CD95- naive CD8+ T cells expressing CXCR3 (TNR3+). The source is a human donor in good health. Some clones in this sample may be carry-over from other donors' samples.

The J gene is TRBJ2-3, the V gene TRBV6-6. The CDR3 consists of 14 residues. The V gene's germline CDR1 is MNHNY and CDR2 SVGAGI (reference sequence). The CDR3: CASSYVAGTDTQYF.

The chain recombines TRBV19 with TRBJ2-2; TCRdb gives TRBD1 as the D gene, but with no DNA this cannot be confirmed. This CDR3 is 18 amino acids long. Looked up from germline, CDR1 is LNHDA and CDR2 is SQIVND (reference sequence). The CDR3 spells CASSILLDTGLGHGELFF. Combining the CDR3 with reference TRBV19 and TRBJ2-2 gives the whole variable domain DGGITQSPKYLFRKEGQNVTLSCEQNLNHDAMYWYRQDPGQGLRLIYYSQIVNDFQKGDIAEGYSVSREKKESFPLTVTSAQKNPTAFYLCASSILLDTGLGHGELFFGEGSRLTVL.

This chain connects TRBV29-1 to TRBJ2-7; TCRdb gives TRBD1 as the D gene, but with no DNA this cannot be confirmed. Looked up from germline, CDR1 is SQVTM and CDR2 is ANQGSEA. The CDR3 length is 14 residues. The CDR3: CSVLDRARPYEQYF.

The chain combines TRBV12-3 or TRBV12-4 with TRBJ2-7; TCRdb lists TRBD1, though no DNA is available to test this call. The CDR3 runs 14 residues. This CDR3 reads CASSLAVGAYEQYF.

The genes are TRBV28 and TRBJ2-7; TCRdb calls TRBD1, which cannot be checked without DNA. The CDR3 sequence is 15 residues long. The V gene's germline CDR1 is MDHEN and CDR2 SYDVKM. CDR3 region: CASSFRGRVDYEQYF.

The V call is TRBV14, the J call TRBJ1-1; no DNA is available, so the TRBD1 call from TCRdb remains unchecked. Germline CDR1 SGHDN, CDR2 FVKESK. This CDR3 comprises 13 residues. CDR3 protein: CASSPPAGVEAFF.

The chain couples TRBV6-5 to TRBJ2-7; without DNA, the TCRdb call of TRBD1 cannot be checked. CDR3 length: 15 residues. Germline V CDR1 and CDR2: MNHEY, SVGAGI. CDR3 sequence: CASSPLLGQDYEQYF.

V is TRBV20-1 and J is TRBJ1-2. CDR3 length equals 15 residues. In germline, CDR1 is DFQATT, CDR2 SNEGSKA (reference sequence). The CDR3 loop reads CSARDIGGINYGYTF.

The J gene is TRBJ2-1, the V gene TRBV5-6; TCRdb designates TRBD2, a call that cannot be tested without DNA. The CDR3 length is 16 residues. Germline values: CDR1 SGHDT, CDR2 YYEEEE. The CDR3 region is CASSLDTGGTLNEQFF. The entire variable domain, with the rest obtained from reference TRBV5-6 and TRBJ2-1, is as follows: DAGVTQSPTHLIKTRGQQVTLRCSPKSGHDTVSWYQQALGQGPQFIFQYYEEEERQRGNFPDRFSGHQFPNYSSELNVNALLLGDSALYLCASSLDTGGTLNEQFFGPGTRLTVL.

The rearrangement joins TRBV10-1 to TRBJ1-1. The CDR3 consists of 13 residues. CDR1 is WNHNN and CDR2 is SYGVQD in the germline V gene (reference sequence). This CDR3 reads CASSESPGPEAFF.

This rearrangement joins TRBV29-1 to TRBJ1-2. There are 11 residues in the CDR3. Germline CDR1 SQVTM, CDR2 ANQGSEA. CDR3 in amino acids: CSVLANYGYTF.

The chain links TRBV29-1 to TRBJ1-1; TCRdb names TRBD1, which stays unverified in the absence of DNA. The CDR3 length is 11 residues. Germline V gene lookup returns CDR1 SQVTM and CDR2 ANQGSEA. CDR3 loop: CSAGTSTEAFF.

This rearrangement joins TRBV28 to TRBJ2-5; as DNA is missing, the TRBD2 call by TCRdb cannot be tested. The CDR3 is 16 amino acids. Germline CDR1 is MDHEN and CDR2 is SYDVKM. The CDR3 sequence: CASSPPLAGGQETQYF.

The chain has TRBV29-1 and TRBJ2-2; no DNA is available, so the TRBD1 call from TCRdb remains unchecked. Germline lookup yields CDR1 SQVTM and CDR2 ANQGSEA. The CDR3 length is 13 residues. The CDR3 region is CSVGTVLTGELFF.

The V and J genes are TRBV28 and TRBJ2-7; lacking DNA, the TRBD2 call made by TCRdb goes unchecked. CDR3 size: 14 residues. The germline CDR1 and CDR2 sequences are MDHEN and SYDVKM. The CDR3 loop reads CASSSREIPYEQYF. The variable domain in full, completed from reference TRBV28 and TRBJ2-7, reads DVKVTQSSRYLVKRTGEKVFLECVQDMDHENMFWYRQDPGLGLRLIYFSYDVKMKEKGDIPEGYSVSREKKERFSLILESASTNQTSMYLCASSSREIPYEQYFGPGTRLTVT.

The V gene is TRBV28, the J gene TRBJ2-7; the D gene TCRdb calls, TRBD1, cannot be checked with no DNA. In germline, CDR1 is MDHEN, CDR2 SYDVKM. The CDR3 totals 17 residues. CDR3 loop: CASSLAPRTGRFYEQYF.

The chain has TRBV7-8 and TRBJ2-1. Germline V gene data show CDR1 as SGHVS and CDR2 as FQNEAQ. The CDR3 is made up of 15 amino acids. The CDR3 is CASSSNDNSYNEQFF. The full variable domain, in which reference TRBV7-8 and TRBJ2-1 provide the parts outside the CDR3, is GAGVSQSPRYKVAKRGQDVALRCDPISGHVSLFWYQQALGQGPEFLTYFQNEAQLDKSGLPSDRFFAERPEGSVSTLKIQRTQQEDSAVYLCASSSNDNSYNEQFFGPGTRLTVL.

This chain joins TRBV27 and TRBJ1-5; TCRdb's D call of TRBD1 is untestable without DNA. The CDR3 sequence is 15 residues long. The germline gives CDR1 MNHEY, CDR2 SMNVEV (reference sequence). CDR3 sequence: CASRFEGQGGMPQHF.

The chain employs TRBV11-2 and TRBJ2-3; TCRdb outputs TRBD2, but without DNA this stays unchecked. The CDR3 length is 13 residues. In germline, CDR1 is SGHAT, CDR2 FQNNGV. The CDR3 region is CASSSLAPDTQYF.

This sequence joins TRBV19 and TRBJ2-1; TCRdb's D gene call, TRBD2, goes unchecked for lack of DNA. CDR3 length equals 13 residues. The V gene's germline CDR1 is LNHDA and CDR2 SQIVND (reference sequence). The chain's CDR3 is CASSTPLAPEQFF.

CDR3 region: CASSVWVDQPQHF. V usage is TRBV7-7 and J usage is TRBJ1-5. This CDR3 has 13 residues. The V gene's germline CDR1 is SSHAT and CDR2 FNYEAQ (reference sequence). Filled out from reference TRBV7-7 and TRBJ1-5, the complete variable domain reads GAGVSQSPRYKVTKRGQDVTLRCDPISSHATLYWYQQALGQGPEFLTYFNYEAQPDKSGLPSDRFSAERPEGSISTLTIQRTEQRDSAMYRCASSVWVDQPQHFGDGTRLSIL.

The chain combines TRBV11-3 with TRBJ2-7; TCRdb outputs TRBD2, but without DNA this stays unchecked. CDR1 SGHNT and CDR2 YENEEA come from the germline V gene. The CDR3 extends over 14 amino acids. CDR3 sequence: CASSQAGGEIEQYF. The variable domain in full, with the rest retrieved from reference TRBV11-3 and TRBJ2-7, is EAGVVQSPRYKIIEKKQPVAFWCNPISGHNTLYWYLQNLGQGPELLIRYENEEAVDDSQLPKDRFSAERLKGVDSTLKIQPAELGDSAVYLCASSQAGGEIEQYFGPGTRLTVT.

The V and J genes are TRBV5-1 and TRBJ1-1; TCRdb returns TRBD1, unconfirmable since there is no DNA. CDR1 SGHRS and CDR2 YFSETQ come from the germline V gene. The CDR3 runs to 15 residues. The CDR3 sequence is CASSLETGMNTEAFF.

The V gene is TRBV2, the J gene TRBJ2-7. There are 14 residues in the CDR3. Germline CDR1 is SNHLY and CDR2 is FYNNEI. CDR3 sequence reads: CASSEAPESYEQYF.

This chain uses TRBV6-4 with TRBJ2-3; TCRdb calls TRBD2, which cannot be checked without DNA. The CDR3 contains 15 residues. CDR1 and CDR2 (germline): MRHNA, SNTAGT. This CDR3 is CASSSLAGSTDTQYF.

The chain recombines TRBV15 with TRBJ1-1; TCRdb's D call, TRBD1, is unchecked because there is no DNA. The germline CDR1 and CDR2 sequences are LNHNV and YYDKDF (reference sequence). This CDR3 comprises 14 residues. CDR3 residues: CATSRDRGGTEAFF.

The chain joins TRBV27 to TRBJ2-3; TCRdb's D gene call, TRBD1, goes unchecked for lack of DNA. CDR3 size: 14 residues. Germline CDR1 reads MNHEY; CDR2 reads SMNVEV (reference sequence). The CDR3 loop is CASSSRAATDTQYF.

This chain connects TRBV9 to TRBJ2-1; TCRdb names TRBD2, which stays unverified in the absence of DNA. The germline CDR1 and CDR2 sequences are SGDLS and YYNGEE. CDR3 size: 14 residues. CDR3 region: CASSAPGTSHEQFF.

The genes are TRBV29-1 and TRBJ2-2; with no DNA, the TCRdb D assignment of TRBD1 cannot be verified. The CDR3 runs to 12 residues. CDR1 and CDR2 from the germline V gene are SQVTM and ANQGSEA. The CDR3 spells CSVEAGSGELFF.

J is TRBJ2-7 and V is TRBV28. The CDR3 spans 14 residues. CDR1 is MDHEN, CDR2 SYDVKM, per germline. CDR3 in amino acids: CASSLRGSLYEQYF.

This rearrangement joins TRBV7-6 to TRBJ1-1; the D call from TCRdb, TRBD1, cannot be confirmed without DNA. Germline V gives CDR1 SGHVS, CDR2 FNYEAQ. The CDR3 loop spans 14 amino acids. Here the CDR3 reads CASSAKVTGAEAFF. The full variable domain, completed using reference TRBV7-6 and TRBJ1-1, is GAGVSQSPRYKVTKRGQDVALRCDPISGHVSLYWYRQALGQGPEFLTYFNYEAQQDKSGLPNDRFSAERPEGSISTLTIQRTEQRDSAMYRCASSAKVTGAEAFFGQGTRLTVV.

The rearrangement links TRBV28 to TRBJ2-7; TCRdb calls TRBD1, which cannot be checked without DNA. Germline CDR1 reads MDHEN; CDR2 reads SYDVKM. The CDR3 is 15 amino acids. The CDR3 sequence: CASSFRGTLMYEQYF.